The next 9 T cell receptor beta chains were all read from a single sample in a study of T cells in Graves' hyperthyroidism and ophthalmopathy. From RNA transcripts, TCR beta CDR3 regions were amplified. HTBI primers were employed in a first-round RT-PCR of the TCR CDR3. TCRdb reprocessed the multiplex PCR reads via MiXCR and lists one record per CDR3 protein. Among some 620,000 distinct CDR3 sequences listed, 15% to 20% were seen once. The sample consisted of blood. The receptors come from a young woman with Graves' hyperthyroidism.

This clonotype occurred a few times. This chain joins TRBV29-1 and TRBJ2-5; 7 positions match TRBD2. V shed 2 bases, J shed 6 bases, and the junction held 12 bases outside the gene matches. CDR3 length equals 15 residues. Germline lookup yields CDR1 SQVTM and CDR2 ANQGSEA. CDR3 amino acids: CSVEQYGGTLKTQYF. The CDR3 coding sequence is TGCAGCGTTGAACAGTACGGGGGGACCTTAAAGACCCAGTACTTC.

At least ten counts were recorded for this clonotype. CDR3 sequence (DNA): TGCAGCGTTGTGGTGGGAGTAACAGATACGCAGTATTTT. Protein product: CSVVVGVTDTQYF. The V call is TRBV29-1, the J call TRBJ2-3, with D maybe TRBD2 (5 bases). The V end lost 4 bases, the J end lost 3 bases, and 11 bases lay between the germline ends. Per germline, CDR1 SQVTM and CDR2 ANQGSEA. The CDR3 sequence is 13 residues long.

This clonotype was counted at least ten times. The chain recombines TRBV11-3 with TRBJ2-3, with D unclear. Germline V gene sequence: CDR1 SGHNT, CDR2 YENEEA. CDR3 length equals 13 residues. V was pared by 3 bases and J by 4 bases, with 8 bases between. The CDR3 region is CASSFTDADTQYF. The DNA of the CDR3 is TGTGCCAGCAGCTTCACTGATGCAGATACGCAGTATTTT.

This clonotype was counted between two and nine times. The chain carries TRBV10-3 and TRBJ1-3; a weak D match, TRBD1 (5 bases). Germline loops: CDR1 ENHRY, CDR2 SYGVKD. The CDR3 is 16 residues long. The V gene lost 3 bases and the J gene lost 2 bases, with 14 bases spanning the gap. The CDR3 loop is CAISEPGRRTGNTIYF. The CDR3 nucleotides are TGTGCCATCAGTGAACCGGGGCGCAGGACTGGAAACACCATATATTTT.

This clonotype has at least ten counts. The chain has TRBV3-1 and TRBJ2-3, with a possible D match to TRBD2 (7 bases). Per the germline V gene, CDR1 is LGHDT and CDR2 is YNNKEL (reference sequence). The CDR3 is 17 amino acids. V lost 4 bases and J 2 bases, leaving 19 bases between the germline ends. The CDR3 loop reads CASSLQRGGGLTDTQYF. In DNA form, the CDR3 reads TGTGCCAGCAGCCTCCAGCGGGGAGGGGGACTCACAGATACGCAGTATTTT.

This chain joins TRBV7-3 and TRBJ2-1, with D unresolved. The ends were cut back, 8 bases at V and 7 bases at J, with 9 bases in the middle. Germline CDR1 reads SGHTA; CDR2 reads FQGTGA. The CDR3 is 11 amino acids. The CDR3, as DNA: TGTGCCAGCGGGTTCCTGAATGAGCAGTTCTTC. As protein: CASGFLNEQFF.

This clonotype was counted many times. This chain links TRBV7-2 with TRBJ2-7, with 8 bases identical to TRBD2. V shed 5 bases and J 3 bases; nucleotides not matched to a gene: 12. Germline V gives CDR1 SGHTA, CDR2 FQGNSA. CDR3 length: 16 residues. The CDR3 region is CASSPQGPSGSYEQYF. DNA for the CDR3: TGTGCCAGCAGCCCCCAAGGACCGAGCGGGAGCTACGAGCAGTACTTC. Full variable domain (outside the CDR3, taken from reference TRBV7-2 and TRBJ2-7): GAGVSQSPSNKVTEKGKDVELRCDPISGHTALYWYRQSLGQGLEFLIYFQGNSAPDKSGLPSDRFSAERTGGSVSTLTIQRTQQEDSAVYLCASSPQGPSGSYEQYFGPGTRLTVT.

The V gene is TRBV7-2, the J gene TRBJ2-1; D perhaps matches TRBD2 (7 bases). Trimming took off 1 base at V and 1 base at J, with 14 bases between the two ends. This CDR3 is built from 17 residues. The germline V gene has CDR1 SGHTA and CDR2 FQGNSA. The CDR3 here is CASSLVGGGNSYNEQFF. The CDR3 nucleotides are TGTGCCAGCAGCTTAGTGGGAGGGGGAAATTCCTACAATGAGCAGTTCTTC. Together with reference TRBV7-2 and TRBJ2-1, the CDR3 gives the full variable domain: GAGVSQSPSNKVTEKGKDVELRCDPISGHTALYWYRQSLGQGLEFLIYFQGNSAPDKSGLPSDRFSAERTGGSVSTLTIQRTQQEDSAVYLCASSLVGGGNSYNEQFFGPGTRLTVL.

This clonotype was recorded at least ten times. The chain employs TRBV6-1 and TRBJ2-2; 10 bases are a match to TRBD2. CDR3 size: 16 residues. J lost 5 bases, V lost 6 bases, and 9 bases had no gene match. Germline-derived CDR1 and CDR2 are MNHNS and SASEGT. The CDR3 sequence: CASRSPSGRRTGELFF. The DNA for the CDR3 is TGTGCCAGCAGATCTCCTAGCGGGAGAAGGACCGGGGAGCTGTTTTTT.